The 17 T cell receptor beta chains listed next were all sequenced from one sample in a study of cytomegalovirus exposure and HLA in healthy donors. The primer mix had 60 Vbeta and 13 Jbeta primers. The data were produced by immunoSEQ multiplex PCR, yet TCRdb's version contains in-frame clones alone and is incomplete. The sample yields 150,000 to 200,000 clones, roughly 65% seen once. The sequencing input was PBMCs. These receptor sequences come from a man between 18 and 29 years old in good health and CMV-seropositive.

This clone was detected once. V is TRBV6-5 and J is TRBJ2-1, with D perhaps TRBD2 (5 bases). The CDR3 runs to 13 residues. V lost 0 bases and J lost 14, with 14 bases in between. In germline, CDR1 is MNHEY, CDR2 SVGAGI. The DNA of the CDR3 is TGTGCCAGCAGTTACTCTGCCGAGACGGGGAAGTTCTTC. Protein sequence: CASSYSAETGKFF.

J is TRBJ1-1 and V is TRBV2; weak D call: TRBD1 (5 bases). The CDR3 runs to 12 residues. In germline, CDR1 is SNHLY, CDR2 FYNNEI. Trimming took 7 bases from V and 5 from J, leaving 11 bases between them. In DNA form, the CDR3 reads TGTGCCAGCACGGCCAGGGCAACTGAAGCTTTCTTT. Translated: CASTARATEAFF.

This sequence joins TRBV14 and TRBJ2-5; 11 bases are a match to TRBD2. From germline, CDR1 is SGHDN and CDR2 FVKESK. The CDR3 extends over 16 amino acids. V lost 7 bases, J lost 2 bases, and 9 bases stayed unmatched. Here the CDR3 reads CASTKFLAGGQETQYF. DNA of the CDR3: TGTGCCAGCACCAAATTCCTAGCGGGAGGACAAGAGACCCAGTACTTC.

This clone has only one observation. The chain carries TRBV29-1 and TRBJ2-1; D is uncertain. The germline V gene has CDR1 SQVTM and CDR2 ANQGSEA. The CDR3 runs 14 residues. Trimming left V 3 bases short and J 7 bases short, with 16 bases between. The CDR3 loop is CSVDGYHDGNEQFF. The CDR3 DNA follows: TGCAGCGTTGATGGGTACCACGACGGGAATGAGCAGTTCTTC.

In DNA form, the CDR3 reads TGTGCCAGCAGCTCCGACTCGAACTATGGCTACACCTTC. Translating it yields CASSSDSNYGYTF. The chain is built from TRBV7-8 and TRBJ1-2, with D uncertain. V was shortened by 4 bases and J by 2 bases, with 8 bases between the two germline ends. Germline loops: CDR1 SGHVS, CDR2 FQNEAQ. The CDR3 is made up of 13 amino acids. Together with reference TRBV7-8 and TRBJ1-2, the CDR3 gives the full variable domain: GAGVSQSPRYKVAKRGQDVALRCDPISGHVSLFWYQQALGQGPEFLTYFQNEAQLDKSGLPSDRFFAERPEGSVSTLKIQRTQQEDSAVYLCASSSDSNYGYTFGSGTRLTVV.

The chain links TRBV28 to TRBJ2-2; TRBD1 aligns across 7 bases. Per germline, CDR1 MDHEN and CDR2 SYDVKM. This CDR3 is built from 14 residues. The V segment lost 3 bases and the J segment 6 bases; nucleotides outside the gene matches: 4. The DNA of the CDR3 is TGTGCCAGCAGTTTGCCAGGGGGAGCCGGGGAGCTGTTTTTT. Translated, it gives CASSLPGGAGELFF.

This chain connects TRBV19 to TRBJ1-2, with D perhaps matching TRBD1 (6 bases). Per germline, CDR1 LNHDA and CDR2 SQIVND (reference sequence). V shed 7 bases and J shed 6 bases, with 6 bases lying between them. The CDR3 runs to 10 residues. As DNA, the CDR3 is TGTGCCAGTAAGGGGGATGGCTACACCTTC. It yields the protein CASKGDGYTF. The complete variable domain, with remaining parts taken from reference TRBV19 and TRBJ1-2, reads DGGITQSPKYLFRKEGQNVTLSCEQNLNHDAMYWYRQDPGQGLRLIYYSQIVNDFQKGDIAEGYSVSREKKESFPLTVTSAQKNPTAFYLCASKGDGYTFGSGTRLTVV.

The V and J genes are TRBV19 and TRBJ1-5; 7 nucleotides align to TRBD1. Looked up from germline, CDR1 is LNHDA and CDR2 is SQIVND (reference sequence). V was clipped by 4 bases and J by 4 bases; unmatched bases: 1. The CDR3 is made up of 13 amino acids. Here the CDR3 reads CASSTDRNQPQHF. The CDR3 DNA is TGTGCCAGTAGTACGGACAGGAATCAGCCCCAGCATTTT.

The CDR3 loop reads CASSGRTGEGTDTQYF. The CDR3 nucleotides are TGTGCCAGCAGCGGCCGGACAGGGGAGGGCACAGATACGCAGTATTTT. This rearrangement joins TRBV7-6 to TRBJ2-3, with TRBD1 matching 9 bases. CDR1 and CDR2 (germline): SGHVS, FNYEAQ. The CDR3 runs 16 residues. J gave up 1 base and V 5 bases, and 7 bases lay outside the gene matches.

The J gene is TRBJ2-5, the V gene TRBV11-3; 11 nucleotides match TRBD2. The CDR3 is 16 amino acids. V was clipped by 5 bases and J by 0 bases; unmatched bases: 5. Looked up from germline, CDR1 is SGHNT and CDR2 is YENEEA. This CDR3 reads CASSRRTSGYQETQYF. The CDR3 nucleotides read TGTGCCAGCAGCCGCAGGACTAGCGGGTACCAAGAGACCCAGTACTTC.

The chain recombines TRBV6-6 with TRBJ1-5; 8 nucleotides match TRBD1. CDR1 MNHNY and CDR2 SVGAGI come from the germline V gene (reference sequence). The V gene end was trimmed by 5 bases and the J gene end by 5 bases; junction bases not matched to a gene: 11. The CDR3 extends over 16 amino acids. The CDR3 coding sequence is TGTGCCAGCAGTAACCGACAGGGGCCCGGGGATCAGCCCCAGCATTTT. Translation gives CASSNRQGPGDQPQHF.

The V call is TRBV7-2, the J call TRBJ1-2, with 9 bases aligning to TRBD1. Germline V gene sequence: CDR1 SGHTA, CDR2 FQGNSA. V dropped 1 base and J dropped 4; count of bases not matched to a gene: 4. The CDR3 runs 15 residues. The CDR3 sequence: CASSLDRGPVYGYTF. The CDR3 nucleotides read TGTGCCAGCAGCTTAGACAGGGGGCCGGTCTATGGCTACACCTTC.

This sequence joins TRBV7-2 and TRBJ1-6, with 7 positions matching TRBD1. The trim removed 1 base at V and 7 bases at J, leaving 4 bases unmatched. This CDR3 has 15 amino acids. Germline CDR1 SGHTA, CDR2 FQGNSA. The CDR3 region is CASSLGGRGNSPLHF. DNA of the CDR3: TGTGCCAGCAGCTTAGGCGGCAGGGGGAATTCACCCCTCCACTTT.

This chain uses TRBV6-6 with TRBJ2-7, with 12 bases aligning to TRBD1. This CDR3 comprises 15 residues. Germline V gene sequence: CDR1 MNHNY, CDR2 SVGAGI (reference sequence). The junction had 9 bases not matched to a gene; V was cut back by 5 bases and J by 7 bases. CDR3 coding DNA: TGTGCCAGCAGTCAGGGACAGGGGGCGAAGTTGGAGCAGTACGTC. It translates to CASSQGQGAKLEQYV.

The rearrangement uses TRBV25-1 and TRBJ1-2, with a weak D call TRBD1 (5 bases). The CDR3 totals 14 residues. V dropped 6 bases and J dropped 6 bases, with 17 bases sitting between them. Germline lookup yields CDR1 MGHDK and CDR2 SYGVNS. CDR3 in amino acids: CASRPPGGRDGYTF. The CDR3 DNA reads TGTGCCAGCAGACCCCCGGGGGGAAGGGATGGCTACACCTTC.

This chain links TRBV10-3 with TRBJ1-2, with TRBD1 as a possible D gene (5 bases). The CDR3 is 14 residues long. Germline lookup yields CDR1 ENHRY and CDR2 SYGVKD. The V and J ends lost 0 bases and 5 bases respectively, with 10 bases between them. The CDR3 loop is CAISESRDRYGYTF. The CDR3, as DNA: TGTGCCATCAGTGAGTCCCGAGACAGATATGGCTACACCTTC.

This clone showed up just a few times. The rearrangement links TRBV19 to TRBJ2-3; 10 bases agree with TRBD1. This CDR3 spans 13 amino acids. J gave up 6 bases and V 11 bases, and 8 bases lay outside the gene matches. Germline assignment: CDR1 LNHDA and CDR2 SQIVND (reference sequence). The CDR3: CASRGTGVDTQYF. CDR3 sequence (DNA): TGTGCCTCCCGGGGGACAGGGGTGGATACGCAGTATTTT.